This T cell receptor (beta chain) was sequenced in a study of blood T cell repertoires in COVID-19. The CDR3 spans 17 residues. V lost 3 bases and J 3 bases, leaving 18 bases between the germline ends. Germline CDR1 and CDR2: SGDLS and YYNGEE. The age range of participants was 18 to 89 years, with residence in around 22 US areas. The table came from immunoSEQ multiplex PCR; TCRdb's copy has only in-frame clones and leaves some out. Found here are some 350,000 clones, roughly nine tenths of them singletons; the top ten hold roughly 0.99%. This chain joins TRBV9 and TRBJ2-2, with D perhaps TRBD2 (7 bases). The TCR was taken from a man aged 18-30 years who had recovered from COVID-19. Sequencing was performed on PBMCs or T cells enriched from blood (not recorded which). CDR3 loop: CASSDGLGRGHTGELFF. CDR3 sequence (DNA): TGTGCCAGCAGCGACGGCTTAGGGCGGGGGCACACCGGGGAGCTGTTTTTT.